What follows are 8 T cell receptor beta chains derived from one specimen sequenced in a study of blood T cell repertoires in COVID-19. Here immunoSEQ multiplex PCR was the method, and the copy in TCRdb shows in-frame clones only, minus some. The sample comprises 300,000 to 400,000 clones, 90% of which are singletons, and approximately 2.9% rests with the top ten. Source material: peripheral blood. The receptor source for this set is a woman aged 25 to 39 with COVID-19, enrolled during active disease.

This clone was seen more than once but under ten times. The rearrangement joins TRBV7-9 to TRBJ1-4, with D perhaps TRBD1 (6 bases). CDR1 is SEHNR, CDR2 FQNEAQ, per germline (reference sequence). Trimming cost V 2 bases and J 8 bases, with 15 bases left between them. This CDR3 is built from 15 residues. In nucleotides, the CDR3 is TGTGCCAGCAGCTTAAACAGGGCGGCAAGCGAAAAACTGTTTTTT. This encodes CASSLNRAASEKLFF.

V gene TRBV7-8 combines with J gene TRBJ1-5; TRBD1 matches at 8 bases. Germline values: CDR1 SGHVS, CDR2 FQNEAQ. V shed 0 bases, J shed 5 bases, and the junction held 0 bases outside the gene matches. The CDR3 is made up of 14 amino acids. The CDR3 is CASSLAGQDQPQHF. The CDR3 coding sequence is TGTGCCAGCAGCTTAGCGGGACAGGATCAGCCCCAGCATTTT.

The chain is built from TRBV11-2 and TRBJ1-5; D remains unclear. The V and J ends lost 3 bases and 4 bases respectively, with 7 bases between them. The CDR3 spans 13 residues. Looked up from germline, CDR1 is SGHAT and CDR2 is FQNNGV. The CDR3, as DNA: TGTGCCAGCAGCTTTGGAGTTAATCAGCCCCAGCATTTT. Translation: CASSFGVNQPQHF.

The chain is built from TRBV28 and TRBJ1-3; the match to TRBD1 covers 7 bases. J gave up 3 bases and V 3 bases, and 11 bases lay outside the gene matches. Germline V lookup: CDR1 MDHEN, CDR2 SYDVKM. The CDR3 runs to 17 residues. The CDR3 sequence: CASSFQTGAAGGNTIYF. The CDR3 coding sequence is TGTGCCAGCAGTTTCCAAACAGGGGCTGCGGGTGGAAACACCATATATTTT. Full variable domain (remainder filled in from reference TRBV28 and TRBJ1-3): DVKVTQSSRYLVKRTGEKVFLECVQDMDHENMFWYRQDPGLGLRLIYFSYDVKMKEKGDIPEGYSVSREKKERFSLILESASTNQTSMYLCASSFQTGAAGGNTIYFGEGSWLTVV.

V and J are TRBV7-7 and TRBJ2-2; 7 nucleotides agree with TRBD1. The trim removed 4 bases at V and 4 bases at J, leaving 6 bases unmatched. CDR3 length: 15 residues. Germline loops: CDR1 SSHAT, CDR2 FNYEAQ (reference sequence). The CDR3 DNA reads TGTGCCAGCAGCTCCACAGGGGCCGGCACCGGGGAGCTGTTTTTT. This gives the protein CASSSTGAGTGELFF.

This clone was seen only a few times. This chain links TRBV5-1 with TRBJ1-2, with a possible D match to TRBD1 (6 bases). The CDR3 has 12 amino acids. CDR1 is SGHRS and CDR2 is YFSETQ in the germline V gene. Trimming took 4 bases from V and 8 from J, leaving 12 bases between them. Written as DNA, the CDR3 is TGCGCCAGCAGCCTAGGGACAAACGGCTACACCTTC. Translating it yields CASSLGTNGYTF.

The chain carries TRBV5-3 and TRBJ1-4, with a possible D match to TRBD1 (5 bases). TRBV5-3 is identified as an open reading frame with a role that is uncertain. This CDR3 has 14 amino acids. Trimming cost V 0 bases and J 4 bases, with 7 bases left between them. CDR3 region: CARSLVDNNEKLFF. DNA for the CDR3: TGTGCCAGAAGCTTGGTGGACAATAATGAAAAACTGTTTTTT.

V is TRBV20-1 and J is TRBJ2-7; TRBD1 matches 10 bases. Losses at the gene ends were 5 bases for V and 2 bases for J; bases not matched to a gene: 6. CDR1 is DFQATT and CDR2 is SNEGSKA in the germline V gene (reference sequence). CDR3 length: 14 amino acids. CDR3 sequence: CSAGGTGETYEQYF. CDR3 coding DNA: TGCAGTGCTGGTGGGACAGGGGAGACCTACGAGCAGTACTTC.